This TCR beta chain was identified during a study of T cell responses to AZD1222 COVID-19 vaccine. V shed 5 bases and J 7 bases; nucleotides not matched to a gene: 4. Germline V lookup: CDR1 SGHVS, CDR2 FNYEAQ. The CDR3 runs to 14 residues. In the case of this clone: Its target is unknown.

Study-level points and caveats: Mostly white British, mostly female donors; authors suggested clonal diversity may be underestimated. Baseline testing showed seropositivity in only a handful of AZD1222 recipients.

Clones were read by immunoSEQ multiplex PCR, and TCRdb kept only the in-frame ones, dropping some. This table has around 99,000 clones, around 90% appearing once. This TCR was recovered from an adult who received the AZD1222 COVID-19 vaccine. The gene calls are TRBV7-6 and TRBJ1-4, with TRBD1 matching 10 bases. Sequencing was performed on peripheral blood, taken 28 days after the second AZD1222 dose. The CDR3 DNA follows: TGTGCCAGCAGCCAAAGGACAGGGGGTGAAAAACTGTTTTTT. This sequence encodes CASSQRTGGEKLFF. The full variable domain, completed using reference TRBV7-6 and TRBJ1-4, is GAGVSQSPRYKVTKRGQDVALRCDPISGHVSLYWYRQALGQGPEFLTYFNYEAQQDKSGLPNDRFSAERPEGSISTLTIQRTEQRDSAMYRCASSQRTGGEKLFFGSGTQLSVL.